Below are 32 T cell receptor beta chains sequenced from a single sample in a study of cytomegalovirus exposure and HLA in healthy donors. The PCR used 60 Vbeta and 13 Jbeta primers. Sequencing was performed with immunoSEQ multiplex PCR; in TCRdb, only in-frame clones are kept and a portion is missing. The table has roughly 130,000 clones, almost 85% seen once. Input material: PBMCs. The receptors here all came from a boy aged 2 to 10 in good health and CMV-seronegative.

This rearrangement joins TRBV29-1 to TRBJ1-5; D may be TRBD1 (5 bases). CDR3 length: 12 amino acids. The germline V gene encodes CDR1 SQVTM and CDR2 ANQGSEA. CDR3 region: CSPGGGSQPQHF. In nucleotides, the CDR3 is TGCTCCCCCGGGGGGGGGAGCCAGCCCCAGCATTTT. Variable domain in full (rest from reference TRBV29-1 and TRBJ1-5): SAVISQKPSRDICQRGTSLTIQCQVDSQVTMMFWYRQQPGQSLTLIATANQGSEATYESGFVIDKFPISRPNLTFSTLTVSNMSPEDSSIYLCSPGGGSQPQHFGDGTRLSIL.

The J gene is TRBJ1-6, the V gene TRBV7-2; 7 positions match TRBD1. CDR3 length: 15 amino acids. Germline trimming cut 8 bases from V and 10 bases from J; bases unmatched to any gene: 14. CDR1 SGHTA and CDR2 FQGNSA come from the germline V gene. This CDR3 is CASRHRGPPGSPLHF. CDR3 nucleotides: TGTGCCAGCCGCCACAGGGGCCCACCGGGCTCACCCCTCCACTTT.

In its sample, this clone was seen a few times. The chain is built from TRBV12-5 and TRBJ2-2; 7 nucleotides match TRBD2. V lost 2 bases and J lost 7; bases outside the gene matches: 7. Germline V gene data show CDR1 as LGHNT and CDR2 as FRNRAP. There are 15 residues in the CDR3. CDR3 protein: CASGLIIRGVGELFF. The CDR3 DNA reads as TGTGCTAGTGGTTTGATCATTCGGGGGGTCGGGGAGCTGTTTTTT.

The CDR3 loop reads CASGQREWQETQYF. The CDR3 DNA sequence: TGTGCCAGCGGCCAGCGGGAGTGGCAAGAGACCCAGTACTTC. The chain has TRBV7-8 and TRBJ2-5; 8 bases match TRBD2. J was trimmed by 2 bases and V by 8 bases; bases with no gene match: 7. The CDR3 is 14 amino acids. Germline V gives CDR1 SGHVS, CDR2 FQNEAQ.

This rearrangement joins TRBV7-9 to TRBJ2-1, with 7 nucleotides matching TRBD1. Germline V lookup: CDR1 SEHNR, CDR2 FQNEAQ (reference sequence). Trimming at V came to 5 bases and at J to 6 bases, leaving 10 bases not matched to a gene. This CDR3 is built from 15 residues. CDR3 sequence: CASSPRQGGSNEQFF. The CDR3 DNA reads as TGTGCCAGCAGCCCTAGACAGGGCGGAAGCAATGAGCAGTTCTTC.

The rearrangement links TRBV10-3 to TRBJ2-7; possibly TRBD1 for D (6 bases). The CDR3 is made up of 14 amino acids. CDR1 is ENHRY and CDR2 is SYGVKD in the germline V gene. V dropped 3 bases and J dropped 1 base, with 10 bases sitting between them. CDR3 DNA: TGTGCCATCAGTGATTACGACAGGTCCTACGAGCAGTACTTC. It translates to CAISDYDRSYEQYF.

The V gene is TRBV9, the J gene TRBJ2-3, with 8 nucleotides matching TRBD1. Germline values: CDR1 SGDLS, CDR2 YYNGEE. V shed 0 bases, J shed 4 bases, and the junction held 7 bases outside the gene matches. The CDR3 is made up of 16 amino acids. CDR3 DNA sequence: TGTGCCAGCAGCGTAGTCGGGCAGGGGGCCTCAGATACGCAGTATTTT. Its protein is CASSVVGQGASDTQYF.

The chain combines TRBV19 with TRBJ2-5, with D possibly being TRBD1 (6 bases). TRBJ2-7 explains the end of the DNA better; the J call may be wrong. Germline lookup yields CDR1 LNHDA and CDR2 SQIVND (reference sequence). The CDR3 is made up of 15 amino acids. The CDR3 coding sequence is TGTGCCAGTAGTCATACCAGGGGCGGACCCTACGAGCAGTACTTC. Translation gives CASSHTRGGPYEQYF.

The CDR3, as DNA: TGTGCCAGCAGTCCACAGGGGTACACTGAAGCTTTCTTT. Amino acids: CASSPQGYTEAFF. This rearrangement joins TRBV2 to TRBJ1-1; TRBD1 agrees at 7 bases. Losses at the gene ends were 5 bases for V and 3 bases for J; bases not matched to a gene: 3. Germline lookup yields CDR1 SNHLY and CDR2 FYNNEI. The CDR3 sequence is 13 residues long.

The chain joins TRBV5-4 to TRBJ2-3; 13 nucleotides align to TRBD2. The germline gives CDR1 SGHNT, CDR2 YYREEE (reference sequence). This CDR3 comprises 19 residues. Germline trimming cut 4 bases from V and 7 bases from J; bases unmatched to any gene: 18. The CDR3 nucleotides are TGTGCCAGCAGCGTACCCACTAGCGGGAGGGCCACGAGACGGAATACGCAGTATTTT. It encodes CASSVPTSGRATRRNTQYF. The whole variable domain, remainder taken from reference TRBV5-4 and TRBJ2-3, is ETGVTQSPTHLIKTRGQQVTLRCSSQSGHNTVSWYQQALGQGPQFIFQYYREEENGRGNFPPRFSGLQFPNYSSELNVNALELDDSALYLCASSVPTSGRATRRNTQYFGPGTRLTVL.

The chain combines TRBV6-4 with TRBJ1-1; D not certain. Looked up from germline, CDR1 is MRHNA and CDR2 is SNTAGT. Between the trimmed V and J ends, which lost 0 bases and 1 base, there was a span of 9 bases. The CDR3 is 15 residues long. The CDR3, as DNA: TGTGCCAGCAGTGACTCGGGAGGACCGAACACTGAAGCTTTCTTT. It is translated as CASSDSGGPNTEAFF.

V is TRBV5-5 and J is TRBJ2-5; possibly TRBD2 for D (5 bases). CDR1 and CDR2 (germline): SGHKS, YYEKEE (reference sequence). CDR3 length: 16 amino acids. The V and J ends lost 3 bases and 5 bases respectively, with 20 bases between them. CDR3 residues: CASSSPPYPRVETQYF. CDR3 DNA: TGTGCCAGCAGCTCTCCCCCCTACCCGAGGGTGGAGACCCAGTACTTC.

V gene TRBV13 combines with J gene TRBJ1-1; 8 bases fit TRBD1. V trimming: 2 bases; J trimming: 11 bases; junction bases outside the gene matches: 7. This CDR3 comprises 13 residues. CDR1 and CDR2 (germline): PRHDT, FYEKMQ (reference sequence). CDR3 nucleotides: TGTGCCAGCAGCTTACAGGGGGCCGGTGGTGCTTTCTTT. As protein: CASSLQGAGGAFF.

This clone was counted once. This chain links TRBV2 with TRBJ1-1, with no clear D. The ends were cut back, 10 bases at V and 7 bases at J, with 22 bases in the middle. The CDR3 covers 14 residues. The germline CDR1 and CDR2 sequences are SNHLY and FYNNEI. CDR3 coding DNA: TGTGCCACAGACCCAGGTAGTGAGAAAAATGAAGCTTTCTTT. Translation: CATDPGSEKNEAFF.

In its sample, this clone was seen a few times. One end of the junction varies from germline; a read error may be responsible. This rearrangement joins TRBV4-2 to TRBJ2-1; 7 nucleotides line up with TRBD2. CDR3 length: 13 residues. CDR1 is LGHNA, CDR2 YNFKEQ, per germline. The DNA of the CDR3 is TGTGCCAGCAGCCAAGATTACCGCGGGAGTGCTATCTTC. Protein: CASSQDYRGSAIF.

The chain employs TRBV5-5 and TRBJ1-4; D is unclear. The CDR3 totals 13 residues. CDR1 is SGHKS and CDR2 is YYEKEE in the germline V gene (reference sequence). The V end was cut by 0 bases, the J end by 8 bases, with 8 bases between. The CDR3 DNA reads TGTGCCAGCAGCTTGGAAATGAGCGAAAAACTGTTTTTT. This codes for CASSLEMSEKLFF.

In DNA form, the CDR3 reads TGTGCCAGCACCCTCGGAGGAGGGAGTAACTATGGCTACACCTTC. Amino acid sequence: CASTLGGGSNYGYTF. This rearrangement joins TRBV9 to TRBJ1-2; D unresolved. Germline-derived CDR1 and CDR2 are SGDLS and YYNGEE. The CDR3 runs to 15 residues. The V and J ends lost 6 bases and 1 base respectively, with 16 bases between them.

The chain couples TRBV2 to TRBJ2-4, with a tentative D call TRBD2 (6 bases). The CDR3 is 15 residues long. V was pared by 6 bases and J by 2 bases, with 14 bases between. The germline V gene encodes CDR1 SNHLY and CDR2 FYNNEI. The CDR3 coding sequence is TGTGCCAGCAGGGCTAGCGTCTCGCCCAAAAACATTCAGTACTTC. The encoded protein is CASRASVSPKNIQYF.

The rearrangement joins TRBV5-1 to TRBJ2-1; 15 nucleotides agree with TRBD2. Losses at the gene ends were 4 bases for V and 7 bases for J; bases not matched to a gene: 3. The CDR3 runs to 15 residues. Germline CDR1 reads SGHRS; CDR2 reads YFSETQ. The CDR3 DNA reads TGCGCCAGCAGCCTGGGACTAGCGGGAGGTAATGAGCAGTTCTTC. Amino acids: CASSLGLAGGNEQFF.

The rearrangement joins TRBV9 to TRBJ2-1; D perhaps matches TRBD1 (5 bases). Germline V gives CDR1 SGDLS, CDR2 YYNGEE. Trimming pared 0 bases from V and 7 bases from J, leaving 11 bases between. The CDR3 runs 14 residues. This CDR3 reads CASSVGQFANEQFF. CDR3 nucleotides: TGTGCCAGCAGCGTAGGACAGTTTGCAAATGAGCAGTTCTTC.

The chain joins TRBV7-8 to TRBJ2-1; D is undetermined. The germline V gene has CDR1 SGHVS and CDR2 FQNEAQ. The V gene lost 10 bases and the J gene lost 4 bases, with 23 bases spanning the gap. There are 16 residues in the CDR3. CDR3 coding DNA: TGTGCCACTCGTTCTCCGGAGCCTAGTCTGTACAATGAGCAGTTCTTC. It yields the protein CATRSPEPSLYNEQFF.

In this sample, this clone turned up a few times. CDR3 sequence: CASSRTLTSGVDTQYF. CDR3 in DNA: TGTGCCAGTAGTAGGACTCTGACTAGCGGAGTAGATACGCAGTATTTT. The chain uses TRBV19 and TRBJ2-3; 9 nucleotides agree with TRBD2. The CDR3 loop spans 16 amino acids. CDR1 is LNHDA, CDR2 SQIVND, per germline (reference sequence). The V gene end was trimmed by 4 bases and the J gene end by 5 bases; junction bases not matched to a gene: 10.

This rearrangement joins TRBV7-3 to TRBJ2-5, with a possible D match to TRBD1 (6 bases). V was pared by 6 bases and J by 4 bases, with 18 bases between. The CDR3 has 15 amino acids. Germline V gives CDR1 SGHTA, CDR2 FQGTGA. DNA for the CDR3: TGTGCCAGCAGTCAAGGCAGGGGTGGCGGAGAGACCCAGTACTTC. Amino acid sequence: CASSQGRGGGETQYF.

This chain joins TRBV7-6 and TRBJ2-1, with 9 bases identical to TRBD1. The CDR3 runs 13 residues. Losses at the gene ends were 7 bases for V and 11 bases for J; bases not matched to a gene: 9. Per the germline V gene, CDR1 is SGHVS and CDR2 is FNYEAQ. The CDR3 nucleotides are TGTGCCAGCATGGGACAGGGCCTAAATAAGCAGTTCTTC. This sequence encodes CASMGQGLNKQFF.

V usage is TRBV7-9 and J usage is TRBJ2-7, with TRBD2 as a possible D gene (6 bases). Germline-derived CDR1 and CDR2 are SEHNR and FQNEAQ (reference sequence). This CDR3 has 13 amino acids. The ends were cut back, 3 bases at V and 0 bases at J, with 6 bases in the middle. The CDR3 loop is CASSFGSSYEQYF. The CDR3 nucleotides are TGTGCCAGCAGCTTCGGGAGCTCCTACGAGCAGTACTTC.

The V call is TRBV7-9, the J call TRBJ1-4; a possible D gene is TRBD1 (6 bases). V gave up 4 bases and J gave up 4 bases, with 13 bases separating them. Germline CDR1 is SEHNR and CDR2 is FQNEAQ (reference sequence). This CDR3 contains 15 residues. The CDR3, as DNA: TGTGCCAGCAGCTATTCAGGGGTCTTTAATGAAAAACTGTTTTTT. Residues: CASSYSGVFNEKLFF.

This chain joins TRBV6-1 and TRBJ2-1; possibly TRBD2 for D (6 bases). V was shortened by 4 bases and J by 0 bases, with 10 bases between the two germline ends. This CDR3 is built from 15 residues. Germline V CDR1 and CDR2: MNHNS, SASEGT. The CDR3 reads CASSVQTSSYNEQFF. DNA of the CDR3: TGTGCCAGCAGTGTTCAGACTAGCTCCTACAATGAGCAGTTCTTC.

The V gene is TRBV27, the J gene TRBJ2-2; the match to TRBD2 covers 14 bases. V trimming: 3 bases; J trimming: 7 bases; junction bases outside the gene matches: 1. This CDR3 is built from 15 residues. Germline loops: CDR1 MNHEY, CDR2 SMNVEV (reference sequence). The CDR3 bases are TGTGCCAGCAGTTTGGGACTAGCGGGGGTCGGGGAGCTGTTTTTT. Amino acid sequence: CASSLGLAGVGELFF.

The chain carries TRBV5-6 and TRBJ1-2, with TRBD1 matching 8 bases. J gave up 0 bases and V 3 bases, and 1 base lay outside the gene matches. CDR3 size: 14 residues. The germline CDR1 and CDR2 sequences are SGHDT and YYEEEE. The CDR3 here is CASSSTGANYGYTF. In DNA, the CDR3 is TGTGCCAGCAGCTCGACAGGGGCTAACTATGGCTACACCTTC.

The chain combines TRBV25-1 with TRBJ1-2; D not certain. There are 14 residues in the CDR3. Germline assignment: CDR1 MGHDK and CDR2 SYGVNS. V was shortened by 5 bases and J by 5 bases, with 15 bases between the two germline ends. Here the CDR3 reads CASSLGGLKYGYTF. The CDR3 nucleotides are TGTGCCAGCAGTTTGGGAGGCCTAAAGTATGGCTACACCTTC.

The chain combines TRBV30 with TRBJ1-2, with 9 bases fitting TRBD1. The germline CDR1 and CDR2 sequences are GTSNPN and SVGIG (reference sequence). With 5 bases clipped from V and 7 bases from J, the junction kept 14 bases outside the gene matches. The CDR3 totals 15 residues. Here the CDR3 DNA reads TGTGCCTGGGACGGTACCGGGACAGGGTATTCTGGCTACACCTTC. Translation: CAWDGTGTGYSGYTF.

This chain connects TRBV4-1 to TRBJ1-1; 8 bases are a match to TRBD1. Germline values: CDR1 MGHRA, CDR2 YSYEKL. With V trimmed by 6 bases and J by 1 base, 4 bases remained unmatched. There are 14 residues in the CDR3. CDR3 amino acids: CASRLQGENTEAFF. CDR3 DNA: TGCGCCAGCAGGCTACAGGGGGAGAACACTGAAGCTTTCTTT.